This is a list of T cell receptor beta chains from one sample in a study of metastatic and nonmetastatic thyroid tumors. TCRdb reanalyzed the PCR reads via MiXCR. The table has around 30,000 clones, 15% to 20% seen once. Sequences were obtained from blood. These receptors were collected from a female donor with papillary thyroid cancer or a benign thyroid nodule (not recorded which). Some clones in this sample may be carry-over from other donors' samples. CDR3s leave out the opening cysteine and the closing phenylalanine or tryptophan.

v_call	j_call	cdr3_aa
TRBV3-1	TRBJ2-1	ASSHGTLQNEQF
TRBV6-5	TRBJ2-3	ASSYSGGPKGCTDTQY
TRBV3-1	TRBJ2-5	ASSPLAGGDSQETQY
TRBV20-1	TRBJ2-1	SARDLPKGRGDDNEQF
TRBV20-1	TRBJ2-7	SARVAGGMGEQY
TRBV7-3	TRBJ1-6	ASSQNGGDSPLH
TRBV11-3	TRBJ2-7	ASSLDHTTEQY
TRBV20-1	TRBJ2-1	SASDRGSANNEQF
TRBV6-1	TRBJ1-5	ASIEQSDQPQH
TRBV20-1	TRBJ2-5	SARLAGKETQY
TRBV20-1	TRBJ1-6	SACGGGGNNSPLH
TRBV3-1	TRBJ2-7	ASSRGLDLYEQY
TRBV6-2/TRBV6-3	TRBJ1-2	ASTERWEFGYT
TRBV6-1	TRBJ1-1	ASSEFSRGRDTEAL
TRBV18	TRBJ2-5	ASSPKYQETKY
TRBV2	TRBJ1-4	ASSGDRDNEKLF
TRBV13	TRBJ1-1	ASSTRTDLMNTEAF
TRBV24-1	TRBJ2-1	ATSDPSGLGRSEQF
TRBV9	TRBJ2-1	ASSPRGTTLSNEQF
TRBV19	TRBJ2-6	ASSIRGAAGANVLT
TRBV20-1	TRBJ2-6	SARAGRRLGANVLT
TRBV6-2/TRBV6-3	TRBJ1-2	ASRETGYGYA
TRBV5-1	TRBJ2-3	ASSLLRESTDTQY
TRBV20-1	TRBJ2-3	SARDLSREGGTDTQY
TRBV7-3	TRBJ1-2	ASSPHPGQGDGYT
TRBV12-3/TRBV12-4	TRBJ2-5	ASSEGGFRETQY
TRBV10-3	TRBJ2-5	AISLAGGTLQETQY
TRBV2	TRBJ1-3	ASSEGGASGNTIY
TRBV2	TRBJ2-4	ASSAGTGENIQY
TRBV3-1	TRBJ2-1	ASSQAGGEYNEQF
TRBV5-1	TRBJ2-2	ASSFGAGGTGELF
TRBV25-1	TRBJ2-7	ASSGWDGTYEQY
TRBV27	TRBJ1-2	ASSPDVYYGYT
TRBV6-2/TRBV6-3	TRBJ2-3	ASRPPLAGRGDTQY
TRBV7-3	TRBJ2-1	ASSLPGGQNEQF